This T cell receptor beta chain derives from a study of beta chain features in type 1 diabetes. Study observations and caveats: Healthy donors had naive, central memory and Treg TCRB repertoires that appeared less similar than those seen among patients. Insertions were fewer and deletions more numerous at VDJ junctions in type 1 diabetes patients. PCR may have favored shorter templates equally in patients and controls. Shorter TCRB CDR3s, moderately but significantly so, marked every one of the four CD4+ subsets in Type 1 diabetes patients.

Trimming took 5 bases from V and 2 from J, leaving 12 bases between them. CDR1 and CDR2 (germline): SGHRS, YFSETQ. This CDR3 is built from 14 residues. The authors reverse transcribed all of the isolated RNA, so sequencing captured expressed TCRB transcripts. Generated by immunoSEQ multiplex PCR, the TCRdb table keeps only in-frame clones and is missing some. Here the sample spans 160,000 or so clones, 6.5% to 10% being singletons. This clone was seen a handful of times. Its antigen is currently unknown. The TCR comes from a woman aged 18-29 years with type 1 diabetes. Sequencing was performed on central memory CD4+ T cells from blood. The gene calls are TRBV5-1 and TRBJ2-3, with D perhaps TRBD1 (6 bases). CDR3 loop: CASRITGSTDTQYF. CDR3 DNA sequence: TGCGCCAGCAGGATAACAGGGTCCACAGATACGCAGTATTTT.